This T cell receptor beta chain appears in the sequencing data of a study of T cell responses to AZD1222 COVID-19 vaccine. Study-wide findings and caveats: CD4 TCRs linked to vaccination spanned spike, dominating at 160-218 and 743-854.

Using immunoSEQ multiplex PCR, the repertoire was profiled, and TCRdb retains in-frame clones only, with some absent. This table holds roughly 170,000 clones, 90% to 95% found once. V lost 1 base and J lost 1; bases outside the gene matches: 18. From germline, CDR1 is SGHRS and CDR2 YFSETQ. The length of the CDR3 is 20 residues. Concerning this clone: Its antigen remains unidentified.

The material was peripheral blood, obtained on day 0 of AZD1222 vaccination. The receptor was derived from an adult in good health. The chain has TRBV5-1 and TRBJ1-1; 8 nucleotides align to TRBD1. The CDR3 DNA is TGCGCCAGCAGCTTGAATTTTCGGACAGGGTCCGTCGCGAAGAACACTGAAGCTTTCTTT. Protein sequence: CASSLNFRTGSVAKNTEAFF. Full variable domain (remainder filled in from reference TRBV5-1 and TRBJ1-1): KAGVTQTPRYLIKTRGQQVTLSCSPISGHRSVSWYQQTPGQGLQFLFEYFSETQRNKGNFPGRFSGRQFSNSRSEMNVSTLELGDSALYLCASSLNFRTGSVAKNTEAFFGQGTRLTVV.